These 26 T cell receptor beta chains were all obtained from the same sample, sequenced in a study of blood T cell dynamics during melanoma immunotherapy. Specified time point: week 3, after first cycle of checkpoint inhibitor. The protocol was immunoSEQ multiplex PCR, while the TCRdb copy is restricted to in-frame clones and leaves out a portion. This table has around 15,000 clones, 94% appearing once. The material sequenced was effector memory CD8+ T cells from blood, taken from a patient treated with checkpoint blockade. All receptors derive from a human donor with melanoma.

For this clone: At one boundary the junction diverges from the germline segment, which might be a read error. The chain has TRBV7-7 and TRBJ2-3; 11 bases fit TRBD2. The CDR3 runs to 15 residues. Germline CDR1 is SSHAT and CDR2 is FNYEAQ (reference sequence). CDR3 DNA: TGTGCTAGCAGCGCGGGACTAGCGGTCACAGATACGCAGTATTTT. This encodes CASSAGLAVTDTQYF.

This chain uses TRBV19 with TRBJ2-7, with 8 bases that match TRBD1. After removal of 5 bases from V and 3 bases from J, the junction contained 12 bases not matched to a gene. This CDR3 has 16 residues. The germline V gene encodes CDR1 LNHDA and CDR2 SQIVND (reference sequence). CDR3 DNA sequence: TGTGCCAGTAGTGGAGTAAGGACAGGGAGGTTCTACGAGCAGTACTTC. This translates into CASSGVRTGRFYEQYF. Variable domain in full (rest from reference TRBV19 and TRBJ2-7): DGGITQSPKYLFRKEGQNVTLSCEQNLNHDAMYWYRQDPGQGLRLIYYSQIVNDFQKGDIAEGYSVSREKKESFPLTVTSAQKNPTAFYLCASSGVRTGRFYEQYFGPGTRLTVT.

In nucleotides, the CDR3 is TGTGCCAGCAGCTTGTTAAGGGAGATGGACACTGAAGCTTTCTTT. It yields the protein CASSLLREMDTEAFF. The chain couples TRBV5-6 to TRBJ1-1, with D uncertain. The CDR3 is 15 amino acids. V was cut by 1 base and J by 3 bases, with 13 bases left in between. In germline, CDR1 is SGHDT, CDR2 YYEEEE.

The chain joins TRBV28 to TRBJ2-3, with a tentative D call TRBD2 (6 bases). The ends were cut back, 8 bases at V and 5 bases at J, with 20 bases in the middle. Germline V CDR1 and CDR2: MDHEN, SYDVKM. CDR3 length: 15 amino acids. CDR3 DNA: TGTGCCAGCCTTGATAGCGGAAGTCTAAAAGATACGCAGTATTTT. This gives the protein CASLDSGSLKDTQYF.

V gene TRBV12-5 combines with J gene TRBJ2-1; D perhaps matches TRBD2 (6 bases). CDR1 LGHNT and CDR2 FRNRAP come from the germline V gene. The CDR3 loop spans 13 amino acids. V lost 6 bases and J lost 3, with 9 bases in between. CDR3 protein: CASGGTYYNEQFF. The CDR3 nucleotides are TGTGCTAGTGGGGGGACTTACTACAATGAGCAGTTCTTC. The full variable domain, rest sourced from reference TRBV12-5 and TRBJ2-1, is DARVTQTPRHKVTEMGQEVTMRCQPILGHNTVFWYRQTMMQGLELLAYFRNRAPLDDSGMPKDRFSAEMPDATLATLKIQPSEPRDSAVYFCASGGTYYNEQFFGPGTRLTVL.

The J gene is TRBJ1-5, the V gene TRBV2; a weak D match, TRBD1 (6 bases). V lost 6 bases and J 5 bases, leaving 20 bases between the germline ends. CDR3 length equals 16 residues. Per the germline V gene, CDR1 is SNHLY and CDR2 is FYNNEI. The CDR3 DNA follows: TGTGCCAGCAGGCTGTCGAGGCAGGGGAAGGATCAGCCCCAGCATTTT. It yields the protein CASRLSRQGKDQPQHF.

The chain carries TRBV5-4 and TRBJ2-2; D unclear. V lost 5 bases to trimming and J lost 3 bases, with 5 bases between them. The CDR3 runs 12 residues. Germline V gene lookup returns CDR1 SGHNT and CDR2 YYREEE (reference sequence). CDR3 amino acids: CASRPDTGELFF. The DNA of the CDR3 is TGTGCCAGCAGGCCCGACACCGGGGAGCTGTTTTTT.

The chain joins TRBV10-3 to TRBJ2-7, with 11 bases identical to TRBD1. The CDR3 has 16 residues. V was clipped by 2 bases and J by 7 bases; unmatched bases: 10. Per germline, CDR1 ENHRY and CDR2 SYGVKD. CDR3 amino acids: CAISEIGTGGVPEQYF. The CDR3 DNA reads as TGTGCCATCAGTGAGATAGGGACAGGGGGGGTTCCAGAGCAGTACTTC.

V and J are TRBV2 and TRBJ2-1; the D gene is possibly TRBD2 (5 bases). Germline loops: CDR1 SNHLY, CDR2 FYNNEI. The CDR3 runs to 12 residues. Deletions cut 9 bases from V and 1 base from J, with 7 bases between. In DNA, the CDR3 is TGTGCCAGTTGCGGGTCCTACAATGAGCAGTTCTTC. As protein: CASCGSYNEQFF. The variable domain in full, completed from reference TRBV2 and TRBJ2-1, reads EPEVTQTPSHQVTQMGQEVILRCVPISNHLYFYWYRQILGQKVEFLVSFYNNEISEKSEIFDDQFSVERPDGSNFTLKIRSTKLEDSAMYFCASCGSYNEQFFGPGTRLTVL.

This clone was detected once. The J gene is TRBJ2-4, the V gene TRBV19; D not resolved. Trimming took 6 bases from V and 8 from J, leaving 29 bases between them. This CDR3 has 18 amino acids. Germline V gene data show CDR1 as LNHDA and CDR2 as SQIVND (reference sequence). The CDR3 DNA reads as TGTGCCAGTAGCGACACAATAGGTTTTGACATTATAGTGGACATTCAGTACTTC. Protein product: CASSDTIGFDIIVDIQYF.

The chain combines TRBV9 with TRBJ2-2; D is unclear. The CDR3 spans 14 residues. The V gene lost 2 bases and the J gene lost 1 base, with 6 bases spanning the gap. The germline gives CDR1 SGDLS, CDR2 YYNGEE. DNA of the CDR3: TGTGCCAGCAGCGTTAGCCTGAACACCGGGGAGCTGTTTTTT. This encodes CASSVSLNTGELFF.

This clone was picked up a small number of times. The gene calls are TRBV11-2 and TRBJ2-7; 13 positions match TRBD2. The junction had 2 bases not matched to a gene; V was cut back by 1 base and J by 11 bases. CDR1 and CDR2 from the germline V gene are SGHAT and FQNNGV. The CDR3 runs to 13 residues. Written as DNA, the CDR3 is TGTGCCAGCAGCTTAGGAGGACTAGCGGGAGAGTACTTC. Its translation: CASSLGGLAGEYF.

The chain has TRBV25-1 and TRBJ2-2, with TRBD1 matching over 7 bases. The V gene's germline CDR1 is MGHDK and CDR2 SYGVNS. V was pared by 3 bases and J by 4 bases, with 11 bases of the junction left unmatched. This CDR3 has 17 amino acids. The CDR3 region is CASSDNRGSFSTGELFF. The DNA for the CDR3 is TGTGCCAGCAGTGATAACAGGGGATCCTTTTCCACCGGGGAGCTGTTTTTT.

The chain links TRBV5-1 to TRBJ2-7; D call uncertain. This CDR3 comprises 12 residues. Germline V CDR1 and CDR2: SGHRS, YFSETQ. V lost 2 bases to trimming and J lost 3 bases, with 6 bases between them. CDR3 in amino acids: CASSFDGYEQYF. CDR3 DNA sequence: TGCGCCAGCAGCTTCGACGGCTACGAGCAGTACTTC.

The chain has TRBV10-1 and TRBJ2-7, with TRBD2 matching 10 bases. The V segment lost 3 bases and the J segment 6 bases; nucleotides outside the gene matches: 5. CDR3 length equals 14 residues. Germline CDR1 is WNHNN and CDR2 is SYGVQD (reference sequence). CDR3 amino acids: CASSEASGSREQYF. The CDR3 region has the DNA TGCGCCAGCAGTGAAGCTAGCGGGAGTCGCGAGCAGTACTTC.

The chain couples TRBV27 to TRBJ2-3, with D unresolved. Germline loops: CDR1 MNHEY, CDR2 SMNVEV (reference sequence). This CDR3 comprises 13 residues. The V end was cut by 6 bases, the J end by 6 bases, with 13 bases between. CDR3 amino acids: CASSGSILDTQYF. The CDR3 DNA follows: TGTGCCAGCAGCGGCAGCATATTGGATACGCAGTATTTT.

This chain connects TRBV5-1 to TRBJ2-3; D not certain. The CDR3 consists of 14 residues. CDR1 SGHRS and CDR2 YFSETQ come from the germline V gene. Trimming shortened V by 0 bases and J by 3 bases, and 8 bases separated the two germline ends. This chain's CDR3 is CASSLGPGTDTQYF. CDR3 nucleotide sequence: TGCGCCAGCAGCTTGGGGCCCGGGACAGATACGCAGTATTTT.

The chain links TRBV27 to TRBJ2-1; weak D call: TRBD1 (6 bases). Germline values: CDR1 MNHEY, CDR2 SMNVEV (reference sequence). V lost 10 bases, J lost 7 bases, and 17 bases lay in between. The CDR3 contains 13 residues. The CDR3 is CAIGRGNGNEQFF. The DNA for the CDR3 is TGTGCCATAGGCAGGGGTAATGGGAATGAGCAGTTCTTC.

V and J are TRBV9 and TRBJ1-3; D ambiguous. CDR3 length: 13 residues. The germline V gene encodes CDR1 SGDLS and CDR2 YYNGEE. Trimming took 0 bases from V and 4 from J, leaving 5 bases between them. The chain's CDR3 is CASSVGEGNTIYF. CDR3 DNA sequence: TGTGCCAGCAGCGTAGGTGAGGGAAACACCATATATTTT.

The chain joins TRBV21-1 to TRBJ2-3; the D segment call TRBD1 is taken from the table without a DNA check. TRBV21-1 is flagged as a pseudogene. The CDR3 has 13 amino acids. In DNA form, the CDR3 reads TGTGCCGCCTACAGGGTCTGCACAGATACGCAGTATTTT. As protein: CAAYRVCTDTQYF.

The chain uses TRBV27 and TRBJ2-3; 10 bases agree with TRBD2. The CDR3 covers 16 residues. In germline, CDR1 is MNHEY, CDR2 SMNVEV (reference sequence). Trimming took 2 bases from V and 2 from J; bases not matched to a gene: 4. The CDR3 DNA follows: TGTGCCAGCAGTTTAGGACTAGCGGCATACACAGATACGCAGTATTTT. Encoded protein: CASSLGLAAYTDTQYF.

The chain uses TRBV7-9 and TRBJ2-3; TRBD1 agrees at 7 bases. CDR3 length: 14 residues. Looked up from germline, CDR1 is SEHNR and CDR2 is FQNEAQ (reference sequence). Unmatched junction bases numbered 6, after V lost 4 bases and J lost 5 bases. The CDR3 reads CASSSTGARDTQYF. The DNA of the CDR3 is TGTGCCAGCAGCTCTACAGGGGCTCGAGATACGCAGTATTTT.

The chain employs TRBV7-6 and TRBJ2-7; 8 nucleotides line up with TRBD2. Germline values: CDR1 SGHVS, CDR2 FNYEAQ. This CDR3 is built from 17 residues. The J segment lost 4 bases and the V segment lost 3 bases, leaving 14 bases of the junction unmatched. The DNA for the CDR3 is TGTGCCAGCAGCTTGAGACCACCGGGGGGGGCTGAGTACGAGCAGTACTTC. This codes for CASSLRPPGGAEYEQYF.

The rearrangement uses TRBV7-3 and TRBJ2-7; the match to TRBD2 covers 11 bases. Trimming removed 2 bases from V and 6 bases from J; junction bases left unmatched: 12. This CDR3 has 17 residues. CDR1 and CDR2 (germline): SGHTA, FQGTGA. Here the CDR3 reads CASSLELAGGYDSEQYF. DNA for the CDR3: TGTGCCAGCAGCTTAGAGCTAGCGGGAGGCTACGATTCCGAGCAGTACTTC.

The V gene is TRBV27, the J gene TRBJ2-5; no clear D. Per the germline V gene, CDR1 is MNHEY and CDR2 is SMNVEV (reference sequence). V was shortened by 5 bases and J by 4 bases, with 11 bases between the two germline ends. This CDR3 is built from 13 residues. The CDR3 protein is CASSPERVETQYF. DNA for the CDR3: TGTGCCAGCAGTCCCGAGCGCGTAGAGACCCAGTACTTC.

V gene TRBV6-1 combines with J gene TRBJ1-1, with D possibly being TRBD1 (5 bases). Germline loops: CDR1 MNHNS, CDR2 SASEGT. The CDR3 runs 15 residues. V was trimmed by 1 base and J by 6 bases, leaving 15 bases between them. The CDR3 loop is CASSEDGGWVAEAFF. Here the CDR3 DNA reads TGTGCCAGCAGTGAAGACGGGGGTTGGGTAGCTGAAGCTTTCTTT.